This TCR beta chain derives from a study of human T cells and chemical hapten exposure. Across the whole study: Sensitization employed 2% DPC on approximately 2 cm by approximately 2 cm of upper inner arm skin. The study, taken as a whole, reports: Once DPC sensitization occurred, TCRs above 1 in 1000 frequency showed no change.

Time point of the sample: pre-sensitization, week 0. The treatment was: therapeutic diphenylcyclopropenone sensitization with weekly scalp DPC. Alopecia patients between 18 and 70 years old and suitable for DPC were used as donors. Unfractionated whole blood yielded the extracted total RNA. TCRdb reanalysed the RACE reads using MiXCR and keeps one entry per CDR3 protein. Of 200,000 to 300,000 distinct CDR3 sequences detected, approximately 8.6% appear once; the ten largest clones hold roughly 2.5%. In the case of this clonotype: Antigen specificity is unknown.

This CDR3 has 13 amino acids. Trimming took 8 bases from V and 7 from J; bases not matched to a gene: 10. Per germline, CDR1 MDHEN and CDR2 SYDVKM. The origin of this receptor is a woman in her 40s with alopecia areata. Some clones in this sample may be carry-over from other donors' samples. The chain is built from TRBV28 and TRBJ2-5; 7 bases match TRBD1. This material consisted of whole blood, taken in connection with sensitization to the hapten diphenylcyclopropenone (DPC). The CDR3 sequence is CASGAGDRATQYF. The CDR3 DNA is TGTGCCAGCGGTGCAGGGGACAGAGCGACCCAGTACTTC.